This T cell receptor beta chain was recovered during a study of Ad26.COV2.S vaccination and SARS-CoV-2 variants. There are 18 residues in the CDR3. Germline loops: CDR1 KGHSH, CDR2 LQKENI. The V and J ends lost 6 bases and 0 bases, in that order; junction bases with no gene match: 8. TCRdb's copy holds only in-frame clones and misses some; the assay was immunoSEQ multiplex PCR. This table holds about 350,000 clones, around 83% found once. The treatment here: approximately 18 received Ad26.COV2.S at low or high dose, single or two shots; about 5 received placebo; per-sample allocation not given. Collection of samples fell on day 63 after the first vaccine or placebo injection.

The source material was peripheral blood, sampled in a trial of Ad26.COV2.S vaccine versus placebo. The gene calls are TRBV18 and TRBJ2-5; 15 nucleotides align to TRBD2. This TCR derives from a person aged 18-60 years who received the Ad26.COV2.S COVID-19 vaccine or a placebo. The CDR3 sequence is CASSLGLAGGPYQETQYF. The DNA of the CDR3 is TGTGCCAGCTCCCTCGGACTAGCGGGGGGGCCGTACCAAGAGACCCAGTACTTC. Supplemented by reference TRBV18 and TRBJ2-5, the full variable domain reads NAGVMQNPRHLVRRRGQEARLRCSPMKGHSHVYWYRQLPEEGLKFMVYLQKENIIDESGMPKERFSAEFPKEGPSILRIQQVVRGDSAAYFCASSLGLAGGPYQETQYFGPGTRLLVL.